This entry lists 18 T cell receptor beta chains sequenced from one sample in a study of blood T cell repertoires in COVID-19. The method was immunoSEQ multiplex PCR; TCRdb's version includes in-frame clones alone and lacks a portion of them. The sample contains around 400,000 clones, around nine tenths of which appear only once. The specimen sequenced was PBMCs or T cells enriched from blood (not recorded which). Every receptor here comes from a woman between 18 and 29 years old who had been exposed to COVID-19.

The rearrangement uses TRBV5-1 and TRBJ2-1; possible D gene TRBD1, 6 bases. With 0 bases removed from V and 6 bases from J, the gap between germline ends came to 10 bases. The CDR3 is 14 residues long. Germline-derived CDR1 and CDR2 are SGHRS and YFSETQ. CDR3 in DNA: TGCGCCAGCAGCTTGGCTACAGGGCTCAATGAGCAGTTCTTC. Translation: CASSLATGLNEQFF.

The chain couples TRBV30 to TRBJ1-5; unclear D gene. Germline CDR1 is GTSNPN and CDR2 is SVGIG (reference sequence). V was shortened by 4 bases and J by 4 bases, with 11 bases between the two germline ends. The CDR3 covers 13 residues. The CDR3 loop is CAWNRGPNQPQHF. The CDR3 DNA reads TGTGCCTGGAATCGGGGTCCAAATCAGCCCCAGCATTTT.

This clone has just one count. V is TRBV5-1 and J is TRBJ2-1; 8 nucleotides align to TRBD2. V shed 0 bases, J shed 7 bases, and the junction held 3 bases outside the gene matches. The germline V gene has CDR1 SGHRS and CDR2 YFSETQ. The CDR3 runs 14 residues. The CDR3 spells CASSLGGLENEQFF. In DNA form, the CDR3 reads TGCGCCAGCAGCTTGGGGGGACTAGAAAATGAGCAGTTCTTC.

This clone occurred once. The V call is TRBV29-1, the J call TRBJ2-1; TRBD2 is a possible D gene (5 bases). V lost 3 bases and J lost 8, with 14 bases in between. The germline CDR1 and CDR2 sequences are SQVTM and ANQGSEA. The CDR3 is made up of 13 amino acids. The CDR3 DNA reads TGCAGCGTTGATCTGATAGCTAGCTATGAGCAGTTCTTC. The encoded protein is CSVDLIASYEQFF.

This chain links TRBV5-4 with TRBJ2-7, with 9 positions matching TRBD2. Trimming removed 2 bases from V and 0 bases from J; junction bases left unmatched: 6. CDR1 is SGHNT and CDR2 is YYREEE in the germline V gene (reference sequence). The CDR3 consists of 16 residues. The CDR3 spells CASSFLAGDASYEQYF. For the CDR3, the DNA is TGTGCCAGCAGCTTCTTAGCGGGAGATGCCTCCTACGAGCAGTACTTC.

This chain uses TRBV6-1 with TRBJ2-5; no clear D gene. Germline CDR1 MNHNS, CDR2 SASEGT. This CDR3 spans 14 amino acids. V gave up 0 bases and J gave up 6 bases, with 11 bases separating them. The CDR3 region is CASSEAESRQTQYF. The CDR3 nucleotides read TGTGCCAGCAGTGAAGCGGAGTCACGGCAGACCCAGTACTTC.

The rearrangement links TRBV4-3 to TRBJ2-2, with D perhaps TRBD2 (6 bases). The CDR3 is 16 residues long. The germline gives CDR1 LGHNA, CDR2 YSLEER. V was pared by 3 bases and J by 6 bases, with 17 bases between. This CDR3 is CASSHAGSGVPGELFF. CDR3 in DNA: TGCGCCAGCAGCCACGCAGGGTCGGGGGTCCCCGGGGAGCTGTTTTTT.

The chain joins TRBV4-1 to TRBJ1-1, with 7 bases identical to TRBD1. J was trimmed by 4 bases and V by 4 bases; bases with no gene match: 9. This CDR3 contains 15 residues. Germline-derived CDR1 and CDR2 are MGHRA and YSYEKL. Here the CDR3 DNA reads TGCGCCAGCAGCCCTGGGACAGCCGTGGGCACTGAAGCTTTCTTT. Translated, it gives CASSPGTAVGTEAFF.

The chain links TRBV7-2 to TRBJ1-1; D might be TRBD1 (5 bases). CDR1 SGHTA and CDR2 FQGNSA come from the germline V gene. The ends were cut back, 7 bases at V and 3 bases at J, with 18 bases in the middle. The CDR3 is 15 amino acids. The CDR3 nucleotides read TGTGCCAGCAAGCTGGTTCTGGGAGGGGACACTGAAGCTTTCTTT. The encoded protein is CASKLVLGGDTEAFF.

The chain links TRBV9 to TRBJ2-1; a weak D match, TRBD1 (6 bases). CDR3 size: 14 residues. Germline V lookup: CDR1 SGDLS, CDR2 YYNGEE. Between the trimmed V and J ends, which lost 4 bases and 4 bases, there was a span of 12 bases. CDR3 bases: TGTGCCAGCAGCCCATTAGGGGGATACAATGAGCAGTTCTTC. It yields the protein CASSPLGGYNEQFF.

Comments on this clone: The sample holds other DNA sequences that translate to the same CDR3. The CDR3: CASSTDRGSNQPQHF. The CDR3 coding sequence is TGTGCCAGTAGCACGGACAGGGGGAGCAATCAGCCCCAGCATTTT. The gene calls are TRBV19 and TRBJ1-5, with 10 nucleotides matching TRBD1. Trimming cost V 6 bases and J 1 base; bases outside gene matches: 3. CDR1 LNHDA and CDR2 SQIVND come from the germline V gene (reference sequence). The CDR3 has 15 amino acids.

The gene calls are TRBV5-1 and TRBJ2-7; a possible D gene is TRBD2 (6 bases). Germline V CDR1 and CDR2: SGHRS, YFSETQ. CDR3 length: 13 amino acids. The V gene lost 0 bases and the J gene lost 5 bases, with 9 bases spanning the gap. Here the CDR3 DNA reads TGCGCCAGCAGCTTGGAGGGGAGGAACGAGCAGTACTTC. Protein product: CASSLEGRNEQYF. The whole variable domain, remainder taken from reference TRBV5-1 and TRBJ2-7, is KAGVTQTPRYLIKTRGQQVTLSCSPISGHRSVSWYQQTPGQGLQFLFEYFSETQRNKGNFPGRFSGRQFSNSRSEMNVSTLELGDSALYLCASSLEGRNEQYFGPGTRLTVT.

This sequence joins TRBV11-2 and TRBJ2-7; 9 nucleotides match TRBD2. Trimming took 4 bases from V and 7 from J; bases not matched to a gene: 17. The CDR3 contains 17 residues. Germline assignment: CDR1 SGHAT and CDR2 FQNNGV. The CDR3 DNA reads TGTGCCAGCAGCTCCTACCAGAGACTAGCGGAGGCCCCAGAGCAGTACTTC. Protein: CASSSYQRLAEAPEQYF.

The gene calls are TRBV28 and TRBJ2-7, with 7 bases identical to TRBD2. The length of the CDR3 is 15 residues. J lost 2 bases, V lost 5 bases, and 9 bases had no gene match. Germline CDR1 reads MDHEN; CDR2 reads SYDVKM. CDR3 DNA: TGTGCCAGCAGTCCCATCGGGCTAGCGGCCTACGAGCAGTACTTC. This codes for CASSPIGLAAYEQYF.

The chain joins TRBV27 to TRBJ1-3; TRBD1 aligns across 8 bases. Germline-derived CDR1 and CDR2 are MNHEY and SMNVEV (reference sequence). V lost 2 bases, J lost 1 base, and 1 base stayed unmatched. This CDR3 has 15 amino acids. For the CDR3, the DNA is TGTGCCAGCAGTTTAGGACAGGGATCTGGAAACACCATATATTTT. Translating it yields CASSLGQGSGNTIYF.

J is TRBJ2-7 and V is TRBV9; 11 bases match TRBD2. Trimming cost V 3 bases and J 0 bases; bases outside gene matches: 2. Germline CDR1 is SGDLS and CDR2 is YYNGEE. The CDR3 spans 15 residues. The CDR3 region is CASSGGTSGSYEQYF. DNA for the CDR3: TGTGCCAGCAGCGGGGGGACTAGCGGCTCCTACGAGCAGTACTTC.

The chain uses TRBV19 and TRBJ2-1; TRBD2 matches 12 bases. The V segment lost 5 bases and the J segment 6 bases; nucleotides outside the gene matches: 8. The CDR3 loop spans 16 amino acids. Germline loops: CDR1 LNHDA, CDR2 SQIVND (reference sequence). The CDR3 here is CASSATSGGIINEQFF. The CDR3 DNA reads TGTGCCAGTAGTGCAACTAGCGGGGGGATCATCAATGAGCAGTTCTTC.

This chain links TRBV5-1 with TRBJ2-7, with D perhaps matching TRBD2 (7 bases). The germline gives CDR1 SGHRS, CDR2 YFSETQ. Trimming left V 0 bases short and J 6 bases short, with 22 bases between. CDR3 length: 17 amino acids. The CDR3 bases are TGCGCCAGCAGCTTGGAAGGGGGGGAAGTCTTACCCGGCGAGCAGTACTTC. It encodes CASSLEGGEVLPGEQYF.